This T cell receptor beta chain was observed in a study of cytomegalovirus exposure and HLA in healthy donors. Germline lookup yields CDR1 SGHTS and CDR2 YDEGEE. The CDR3 has 11 amino acids. Trimming shortened V by 1 base and J by 7 bases, and 6 bases separated the two germline ends. On this clone itself: Its antigen is undetermined.

PCR employed 60 Vbeta and 13 Jbeta primers. Data came from immunoSEQ multiplex PCR; TCRdb stores just in-frame clones and leaves some out. The sample lists 160,000 or so clones, approximately 83% occurring once. Study-level points and caveats: Equally common other TCR beta chains were less clonally expanded than HLA-associated ones, a later analysis found. TRBV6-2, TRBV6-3 and other indistinguishable V segments were excluded. Later work associated roughly 15,000 TCR beta sequences with HLA alleles at 0.05 false discovery rate. Presence/absence comparisons presumed near-even sequencing depth among donors.

Sequenced input: PBMCs. V gene TRBV5-8 combines with J gene TRBJ2-7; D perhaps matches TRBD2 (5 bases). This clonotype was sampled from a woman under 30 in good health and CMV-seronegative. DNA for the CDR3: TGTGCCAGCAGCTTGCCGGGAGAGCAGTACTTC. Translating gives CASSLPGEQYF.